The 30 T cell receptor beta chains given below trace back to one sample, sequenced in a study of regulatory T cells in long-lasting Graves disease. With iRepertoire HTBI primers and Arm-PCR of CDR3 regions, TCR beta libraries were built. TCRdb ran MiXCR on the multiplex PCR reads and lists one entry per CDR3 protein. This sample has 520,000 or so distinct CDR3 sequences, with around 11% found just once. Specified time point: newly diagnosed GD, antithyroid drugs for less than 3 months. PBMC RNA was the source of the TCR library. Separately, the same data were catalogued under a study of T cells in Graves' hyperthyroidism and ophthalmopathy.

This material consisted of peripheral blood mononuclear cells (PBMCs), taken at new diagnosis, from a patient treated with antithyroid drugs. Receptors originate from a woman younger than 45 with Graves disease.

This clonotype was seen ten or more times. This sequence joins TRBV5-1 and TRBJ2-3; D might be TRBD1 (6 bases). CDR3 length: 14 residues. The germline gives CDR1 SGHRS, CDR2 YFSETQ. V was cut by 4 bases and J by 4 bases, with 13 bases left in between. The CDR3 here is CASSLDSPSDTQYF. The CDR3 DNA follows: TGCGCCAGCAGCCTGGACAGCCCCTCAGATACGCAGTATTTT.

This clonotype was detected many times. J is TRBJ2-3 and V is TRBV2; D is unresolved. Germline V lookup: CDR1 SNHLY, CDR2 FYNNEI. Trimming left V 8 bases short and J 5 bases short, with 17 bases between. The CDR3 covers 14 residues. The CDR3 nucleotides read TGTGCCAGCGGCGCAGGTCTTACGCAAGATACGCAGTATTTT. Translated, it gives CASGAGLTQDTQYF.

This clonotype was recorded at least ten times. The chain recombines TRBV11-2 with TRBJ2-5; 8 nucleotides align to TRBD2. CDR1 is SGHAT and CDR2 is FQNNGV in the germline V gene. V was clipped by 5 bases and J by 5 bases; unmatched bases: 10. The CDR3 contains 15 residues. The CDR3 reads CASSPTGTRGETQYF. The CDR3 coding sequence is TGTGCCAGCAGCCCAACCGGGACTAGAGGGGAGACCCAGTACTTC.

This chain connects TRBV19 to TRBJ1-4, with 8 positions matching TRBD1. The CDR3 is made up of 15 amino acids. Germline CDR1 LNHDA, CDR2 SQIVND (reference sequence). With V trimmed by 3 bases and J by 7 bases, 7 bases remained unmatched. The CDR3 loop is CASSIADRGGEKLFF. The CDR3 DNA sequence: TGTGCCAGTAGTATTGCAGACAGGGGCGGTGAAAAACTGTTTTTT.

V usage is TRBV4-3 and J usage is TRBJ1-4, with 9 bases that match TRBD1. V lost 2 bases to trimming and J lost 8 bases; unmatched junction nucleotides: 6. Germline V gene lookup returns CDR1 LGHNA and CDR2 YSLEER. CDR3 length equals 15 residues. The CDR3 nucleotides read TGCGCCAGCAGCCAATCGGCCGGGACAGGGGAAAAACTGTTTTTT. This sequence encodes CASSQSAGTGEKLFF.

V and J are TRBV9 and TRBJ2-1; maybe TRBD2 (6 bases). CDR1 SGDLS and CDR2 YYNGEE come from the germline V gene. CDR3 length equals 15 residues. Trimming cost V 3 bases and J 3 bases, with 13 bases left between them. This CDR3 reads CASSARDWLYNEQFF. The CDR3 nucleotides read TGTGCCAGCAGCGCCCGGGACTGGCTCTACAATGAGCAGTTCTTC.

This chain links TRBV4-1 with TRBJ2-1, with 16 bases that match TRBD2. The CDR3 has 17 amino acids. CDR1 is MGHRA and CDR2 is YSYEKL in the germline V gene. The J segment lost 12 bases and the V segment lost 3 bases, leaving 11 bases of the junction unmatched. The DNA for the CDR3 is TGCGCCAGCAGCCATCCCCCCGCGGGGACTAGCGGGAGGGTGCAGTTCTTC. It yields the protein CASSHPPAGTSGRVQFF.

In its sample, this clonotype was seen once. The gene calls are TRBV7-9 and TRBJ1-2, with a possible D match to TRBD1 (5 bases). Looked up from germline, CDR1 is SEHNR and CDR2 is FQNEAQ (reference sequence). CDR3 size: 14 residues. Trimming removed 5 bases at V and 8 bases at J, with 18 bases between. CDR3 protein: CASSPPGRMAGYTF. In DNA form, the CDR3 reads TGTGCCAGCAGCCCCCCAGGGAGGATGGCCGGCTACACCTTC.

This clonotype has a count of ten or more. This chain connects TRBV30 to TRBJ1-2, with D uncertain. V was shortened by 0 bases and J by 8 bases, with 7 bases between the two germline ends. The germline V gene has CDR1 GTSNPN and CDR2 SVGIG (reference sequence). The CDR3 has 11 residues. DNA for the CDR3: TGTGCCTGGAGTGTACAAAGAGGCTACACCTTC. Translation gives CAWSVQRGYTF.

This clonotype was recorded many times. V and J are TRBV7-2 and TRBJ2-2; possibly TRBD2 for D (6 bases). V was clipped by 2 bases and J by 4 bases, with 11 bases between them. The germline V gene has CDR1 SGHTA and CDR2 FQGNSA. The CDR3 spans 15 residues. The CDR3 bases are TGTGCCAGCAGCTTATGGAGCGGGTCCACCGGGGAGCTGTTTTTT. Encoded protein: CASSLWSGSTGELFF.

This clonotype was picked up many times. The rearrangement links TRBV3-1 to TRBJ2-1; 7 positions agree with TRBD1. The CDR3 runs to 13 residues. The germline V gene has CDR1 LGHDT and CDR2 YNNKEL (reference sequence). Trimming took 0 bases from V and 12 from J; bases not matched to a gene: 5. For the CDR3, the DNA is TGTGCCAGCAGCCAAGAGCAGAGGGGGCGGCAGTTCTTC. This codes for CASSQEQRGRQFF.

This clonotype was found many times. The chain uses TRBV28 and TRBJ1-5; D is uncertain. V lost 8 bases and J lost 0, with 20 bases in between. The CDR3 sequence is 17 residues long. From germline, CDR1 is MDHEN and CDR2 SYDVKM. CDR3 amino acids: CASLPVPRVYSNQPQHF. CDR3 nucleotides: TGTGCCAGCTTACCTGTGCCTCGGGTGTATAGCAATCAGCCCCAGCATTTT.

This clonotype was observed many times. This sequence joins TRBV12-3 or TRBV12-4 and TRBJ2-3; D not resolved. V gave up 6 bases and J gave up 4 bases, with 20 bases separating them. The CDR3 has 16 residues. In DNA, the CDR3 is TGTGCCAGCAGCATCGGAGTTAGGGCCCCCGCAGATACGCAGTATTTT. Its protein product is CASSIGVRAPADTQYF.

This clonotype occurred many times. V gene TRBV10-2 combines with J gene TRBJ2-7; 9 bases are shared with TRBD2. With 4 bases clipped from V and 3 bases from J, the junction kept 10 bases outside the gene matches. In germline, CDR1 is WSHSY, CDR2 SAAADI. CDR3 length: 16 residues. CDR3 DNA sequence: TGCGCCAGCAGTGGGGGATTAGCGGGAGTAGGCTACGAGCAGTACTTC. Protein sequence: CASSGGLAGVGYEQYF.

In its sample, this clonotype was seen many times. The chain has TRBV24-1 and TRBJ2-5; D might be TRBD1 (6 bases). Trimming cost V 5 bases and J 1 base, with 10 bases left between them. The CDR3 has 14 residues. Germline V gene sequence: CDR1 KGHDR, CDR2 SFDVKD. The CDR3 DNA sequence: TGTGCCACCAGTGGATGGGGGCCCCAAGAGACCCAGTACTTC. Its protein is CATSGWGPQETQYF.

This clonotype was detected many times. V is TRBV28 and J is TRBJ1-4, with TRBD1 matching 7 bases. Trimming cost V 6 bases and J 9 bases; bases outside gene matches: 7. Germline loops: CDR1 MDHEN, CDR2 SYDVKM. The CDR3 contains 13 residues. The CDR3 reads CASRQPGQQKLFF. The CDR3 DNA reads as TGTGCCAGCAGGCAGCCGGGACAGCAAAAACTGTTTTTT.

This clonotype was found many times. The J gene is TRBJ2-3, the V gene TRBV7-2; maybe TRBD2 (6 bases). V was clipped by 1 base and J by 8 bases, with 13 bases between them. This CDR3 has 14 residues. Germline V lookup: CDR1 SGHTA, CDR2 FQGNSA. The CDR3 DNA reads TGTGCCAGCAGCTTAGTGTCAGGCGGGGCTACGCAGTATTTT. This codes for CASSLVSGGATQYF. Full variable domain (rest looked up from reference TRBV7-2 and TRBJ2-3): GAGVSQSPSNKVTEKGKDVELRCDPISGHTALYWYRQSLGQGLEFLIYFQGNSAPDKSGLPSDRFSAERTGGSVSTLTIQRTQQEDSAVYLCASSLVSGGATQYFGPGTRLTVL.

This clonotype occurred many times. This rearrangement joins TRBV18 to TRBJ2-2; D call uncertain. Per germline, CDR1 KGHSH and CDR2 LQKENI. The V gene lost 3 bases and the J gene lost 0 bases, with 8 bases spanning the gap. The CDR3 sequence is 15 residues long. CDR3 loop: CASSPRWSNTGELFF. The CDR3 DNA is TGTGCCAGCTCACCGAGGTGGTCGAACACCGGGGAGCTGTTTTTT. Combining the CDR3 with reference TRBV18 and TRBJ2-2 gives the whole variable domain NAGVMQNPRHLVRRRGQEARLRCSPMKGHSHVYWYRQLPEEGLKFMVYLQKENIIDESGMPKERFSAEFPKEGPSILRIQQVVRGDSAAYFCASSPRWSNTGELFFGEGSRLTVL.

Many counts were recorded for this clonotype. This chain links TRBV9 with TRBJ2-1, with 14 bases aligning to TRBD2. Germline V gene lookup returns CDR1 SGDLS and CDR2 YYNGEE. The length of the CDR3 is 16 residues. V lost 3 bases and J lost 10; bases outside the gene matches: 9. CDR3 residues: CASSGTGLAGVWEQFF. The CDR3 DNA follows: TGTGCCAGCAGCGGGACGGGACTAGCGGGAGTCTGGGAGCAGTTCTTC.

This chain joins TRBV27 and TRBJ2-7; D uncertain. CDR1 MNHEY and CDR2 SMNVEV come from the germline V gene (reference sequence). This CDR3 has 15 amino acids. Trimming pared 11 bases from V and 0 bases from J, leaving 20 bases between. The CDR3 sequence is CACRLGSPSSYEQYF. The CDR3 region has the DNA TGTGCCTGCCGTCTGGGGTCCCCTAGCTCCTACGAGCAGTACTTC.

This clonotype was recorded at least ten times. This sequence joins TRBV2 and TRBJ2-1, with D maybe TRBD1 (5 bases). Trimming took 7 bases from V and 2 from J, leaving 9 bases between them. Germline V gene lookup returns CDR1 SNHLY and CDR2 FYNNEI. The CDR3 has 13 amino acids. CDR3: CASKDRAYNEQFF. DNA of the CDR3: TGTGCCAGCAAAGACAGAGCCTACAATGAGCAGTTCTTC.

This clonotype was detected ten times or more. This chain links TRBV7-2 with TRBJ2-2; D call uncertain. The germline V gene has CDR1 SGHTA and CDR2 FQGNSA. V dropped 3 bases and J dropped 0 bases, with 8 bases sitting between them. The CDR3 extends over 15 amino acids. DNA for the CDR3: TGTGCCAGCAGCTTTTTATCAGCGAACACCGGGGAGCTGTTTTTT. It specifies CASSFLSANTGELFF.

This chain uses TRBV11-1 with TRBJ2-7; 9 nucleotides align to TRBD1. CDR1 SGHAT and CDR2 FQDESV come from the germline V gene (reference sequence). The CDR3 length is 15 residues. The V segment lost 3 bases and the J segment 6 bases; nucleotides outside the gene matches: 9. The CDR3 protein is CASSFLRDRAGEQYF. In DNA, the CDR3 is TGTGCCAGCAGCTTCCTCCGGGACAGGGCAGGCGAGCAGTACTTC.

This clonotype showed up many times. This rearrangement joins TRBV28 to TRBJ2-7; no clear D. Germline-derived CDR1 and CDR2 are MDHEN and SYDVKM. Between the trimmed V and J ends, which lost 6 bases and 4 bases, there was a span of 16 bases. CDR3 size: 14 residues. CDR3: CASSHLRRLYEQYF. The DNA for the CDR3 is TGTGCCAGCAGCCATCTCCGACGGTTATACGAGCAGTACTTC. Together with reference TRBV28 and TRBJ2-7, the CDR3 gives the full variable domain: DVKVTQSSRYLVKRTGEKVFLECVQDMDHENMFWYRQDPGLGLRLIYFSYDVKMKEKGDIPEGYSVSREKKERFSLILESASTNQTSMYLCASSHLRRLYEQYFGPGTRLTVT.

The table lists this clonotype with many counts. This chain joins TRBV12-3 or TRBV12-4 and TRBJ2-5; D tentatively fits TRBD1 or TRBD2 (6 bases each). Deletions cut 1 base from V and 3 bases from J, with 18 bases between. The CDR3 totals 17 residues. DNA for the CDR3: TGTGCCAGCAGTTTAGTATTGGGGGGCGGCGGAAAAGAGACCCAGTACTTC. It specifies CASSLVLGGGGKETQYF.

At least ten counts were recorded for this clonotype. J is TRBJ2-3 and V is TRBV11-2, with D possibly called TRBD1 or TRBD2 (5 bases each). The V gene lost 6 bases and the J gene lost 9 bases, with 22 bases spanning the gap. The germline V gene has CDR1 SGHAT and CDR2 FQNNGV. The CDR3 is made up of 15 amino acids. CDR3 sequence reads: CASRAGTRGGLTQYF. The DNA of the CDR3 is TGTGCCAGCAGAGCCGGGACCCGTGGAGGATTGACGCAGTATTTT.

The rearrangement uses TRBV5-1 and TRBJ1-2; tentatively, D is TRBD1 (6 bases). The V gene's germline CDR1 is SGHRS and CDR2 YFSETQ. The CDR3 runs to 12 residues. V was cut by 1 base and J by 8 bases, with 9 bases left in between. The CDR3, as DNA: TGCGCCAGCAGCTTGACAGGGCGCGGCTACACCTTC. This gives the protein CASSLTGRGYTF.

V is TRBV14 and J is TRBJ2-1; D ambiguous. Germline V gene sequence: CDR1 SGHDN, CDR2 FVKESK. This CDR3 region has 13 residues. V was trimmed by 4 bases and J by 10 bases, leaving 14 bases between them. The CDR3: CASSRDSPREQFF. CDR3 in DNA: TGTGCCAGCAGCCGTGATTCTCCACGGGAGCAGTTCTTC.

About this clonotype: Being one base from a much bigger clone, this may be a read error. No conserved phenylalanine or tryptophan is present at the end of the CDR3, so a read error is the likely explanation. The chain is built from TRBV2 and TRBJ2-1; either TRBD1 or TRBD2 may fit D (5 bases each). V was cut by 8 bases and J by 10 bases, with 12 bases left in between. The germline gives CDR1 SNHLY, CDR2 FYNNEI. This CDR3 is 11 amino acids long. The CDR3, as DNA: TGTGCCAGCCGTGGGGGACCCGAGCAGTTCCTC. Amino acids: CASRGGPEQFL.

This clonotype has ten or more counts. The genes are TRBV2 and TRBJ1-6, with D unclear. Germline V CDR1 and CDR2: SNHLY, FYNNEI. The CDR3 has 15 amino acids. The V gene lost 3 bases and the J gene lost 10 bases, with 16 bases spanning the gap. The CDR3 spells CASSDGPPRWSPLHF. The CDR3 bases are TGTGCCAGCAGTGACGGACCTCCTAGGTGGTCACCCCTCCACTTT. Supplemented by reference TRBV2 and TRBJ1-6, the full variable domain reads EPEVTQTPSHQVTQMGQEVILRCVPISNHLYFYWYRQILGQKVEFLVSFYNNEISEKSEIFDDQFSVERPDGSNFTLKIRSTKLEDSAMYFCASSDGPPRWSPLHFGNGTRLTVT.